One sample yielded the 27 T cell receptor beta chains listed below, sequenced in a study of Tregs in tolerant kidney transplant recipients. Produced via immunoSEQ multiplex PCR; TCRdb's table is partial and in-frame only. The repertoire holds about 52,000 clones, with around 93% as singletons. Related graft donors supplied nonmyeloablative bone marrow transplants, and mixed chimerism was transient. The specimen was CD8+ T cells from blood (PBMCs), collected 24 months after the transplant. These receptors all stem from a human patient who received a combined kidney and bone marrow transplant. Some T cells could come from the graft donor.

The chain recombines TRBV13 with TRBJ1-2; no reliable D call. The CDR3 is made up of 13 amino acids. V gave up 4 bases and J gave up 7 bases, with 13 bases separating them. Germline lookup yields CDR1 PRHDT and CDR2 FYEKMQ (reference sequence). The CDR3 DNA sequence: TGTGCCAGCAGCTCCGTCCCAATCAGTGGCTACACCTTC. As protein: CASSSVPISGYTF.

The V call is TRBV19, the J call TRBJ1-1; D is possibly TRBD1 (5 bases). The CDR3 has 12 amino acids. Germline V lookup: CDR1 LNHDA, CDR2 SQIVND (reference sequence). Trimming left V 5 bases short and J 5 bases short, with 9 bases between. The CDR3 DNA reads as TGTGCCAGTAGTTATGGGGGGACTGAAGCTTTCTTT. Protein: CASSYGGTEAFF.

This chain links TRBV10-3 with TRBJ2-7, with 7 positions matching TRBD1. V lost 3 bases and J lost 4; bases outside the gene matches: 3. CDR1 and CDR2 from the germline V gene are ENHRY and SYGVKD. The CDR3 is 13 amino acids. The CDR3 region is CAISDEGQYEQYF. The DNA of the CDR3 is TGTGCCATCAGTGATGAGGGACAGTACGAGCAGTACTTC.

The chain combines TRBV11-3 with TRBJ1-5; TRBD1 might be the D (6 bases). Germline assignment: CDR1 SGHNT and CDR2 YENEEA. The CDR3 covers 14 residues. Trimming left V 2 bases short and J 4 bases short, with 9 bases between. CDR3 sequence (DNA): TGTGCCAGCAGCTTATCGACAGGAAATCAGCCCCAGCATTTT. It translates to CASSLSTGNQPQHF.

There are a few counts of this clone. CDR3 sequence: CASSLDWGRLYEQYF. The CDR3 DNA follows: TGCGCCAGCAGCTTGGACTGGGGGCGGTTGTACGAGCAGTACTTC. The chain uses TRBV5-1 and TRBJ2-7; a weak D match, TRBD1 (6 bases). Trimming took 0 bases from V and 4 from J, leaving 14 bases between them. This CDR3 is 15 amino acids long. The germline gives CDR1 SGHRS, CDR2 YFSETQ.

The genes are TRBV5-6 and TRBJ1-4; D gene ambiguous. V lost 4 bases, J lost 7 bases, and 20 bases lay in between. This CDR3 region has 16 residues. Germline CDR1 and CDR2: SGHDT and YYEEEE. The CDR3 loop is CASSGFGGPEGEKLFF. Written as DNA, the CDR3 is TGTGCCAGCAGCGGATTCGGCGGGCCGGAAGGTGAAAAACTGTTTTTT.

V and J are TRBV20-1 and TRBJ1-2; the D is unclear. Trimming took off 8 bases at V and 8 bases at J, with 12 bases between the two ends. This CDR3 spans 10 amino acids. Germline CDR1 reads DFQATT; CDR2 reads SNEGSKA (reference sequence). This CDR3 is CSTSLYGYTF. In nucleotides, the CDR3 is TGCAGTACTTCCTTGTACGGCTACACCTTC.

The rearrangement joins TRBV7-9 to TRBJ2-7, with 10 bases aligning to TRBD2. The CDR3 is 15 residues long. Trimming at V came to 6 bases and at J to 1 base, leaving 6 bases not matched to a gene. Looked up from germline, CDR1 is SEHNR and CDR2 is FQNEAQ (reference sequence). Here the CDR3 reads CASSPKTSGSYEQYF. The CDR3 nucleotides read TGTGCCAGCAGTCCCAAGACTAGCGGGTCCTACGAGCAGTACTTC.

This clone was seen a single time. The chain recombines TRBV9 with TRBJ1-2, with a weak D call TRBD1 (6 bases). Germline V lookup: CDR1 SGDLS, CDR2 YYNGEE. Between the trimmed V and J ends, which lost 3 bases and 6 bases, there was a span of 15 bases. This CDR3 has 14 residues. CDR3: CASSANTGNDGYTF. The CDR3 DNA is TGTGCCAGCAGCGCGAATACAGGGAACGATGGCTACACCTTC.

The chain recombines TRBV29-1 with TRBJ2-7; tentative D call: TRBD2 (6 bases). V shed 6 bases and J shed 3 bases, with 9 bases lying between them. The length of the CDR3 is 11 residues. CDR1 and CDR2 (germline): SQVTM, ANQGSEA. Here the CDR3 reads CSVRRDYEQYF. The CDR3 coding sequence is TGCAGCGTCCGGCGGGACTACGAGCAGTACTTC.

This chain connects TRBV7-9 to TRBJ2-5; D possibly corresponds to TRBD2 (5 bases). TRBJ2-7 matches the DNA end more closely, so the J call is doubtful. The CDR3 consists of 14 residues. Germline V CDR1 and CDR2: SEHNR, FQNEAQ (reference sequence). The CDR3 DNA sequence: TGTGCCAGCAGCTTAGTTACTAGACCCTACGAGCAGTACTTC. It codes for CASSLVTRPYEQYF.

CDR3 amino acids: CASSGRTSRNEQFF. CDR3 coding DNA: TGTGCCAGCAGCGGAAGGACTAGCAGGAATGAGCAGTTCTTC. The chain combines TRBV9 with TRBJ2-1; 8 nucleotides align to TRBD2. CDR3 length equals 14 residues. Germline trimming cut 3 bases from V and 7 bases from J; bases unmatched to any gene: 6. CDR1 and CDR2 (germline): SGDLS, YYNGEE.

This clone occurred once. J is TRBJ2-2 and V is TRBV4-3; 7 bases match TRBD2. This CDR3 spans 17 amino acids. V dropped 9 bases and J dropped 5; count of bases not matched to a gene: 18. Per the germline V gene, CDR1 is LGHNA and CDR2 is YSLEER. CDR3: CASGGLAGEGGTGELFF. CDR3 in DNA: TGCGCCAGTGGGGGTCTCGCGGGAGAGGGTGGTACCGGGGAGCTGTTTTTT.

The J gene is TRBJ2-1, the V gene TRBV10-3, with a possible D match to TRBD2 (5 bases). The germline V gene has CDR1 ENHRY and CDR2 SYGVKD. Trimming stripped 5 bases from V and 7 bases from J, with 12 bases between. The CDR3 runs to 13 residues. The CDR3 bases are TGTGCCATCAGTAGACTACTTAGGAATGAGCAGTTCTTC. It codes for CAISRLLRNEQFF.

This clone was seen only a few times. V is TRBV7-2 and J is TRBJ1-1; the match to TRBD1 covers 7 bases. The J segment lost 4 bases and the V segment lost 1 base, leaving 6 bases of the junction unmatched. The CDR3 has 15 amino acids. Germline V gene data show CDR1 as SGHTA and CDR2 as FQGNSA. CDR3 region: CASSLVPDRVTEAFF. CDR3 bases: TGTGCCAGCAGCTTAGTACCTGACAGGGTCACTGAAGCTTTCTTT.

The CDR3 reads CASSNAYSGRGDTDTQYF. CDR3 DNA sequence: TGTGCCAGCAGCAACGCGTATAGCGGGAGGGGAGACACAGATACGCAGTATTTT. The chain employs TRBV9 and TRBJ2-3, with TRBD2 matching over 11 bases. The CDR3 is made up of 18 amino acids. V was pared by 4 bases and J by 2 bases, with 12 bases of the junction left unmatched. Germline V gene lookup returns CDR1 SGDLS and CDR2 YYNGEE. Filled out from reference TRBV9 and TRBJ2-3, the complete variable domain reads DSGVTQTPKHLITATGQRVTLRCSPRSGDLSVYWYQQSLDQGLQFLIQYYNGEERAKGNILERFSAQQFPDLHSELNLSSLELGDSALYFCASSNAYSGRGDTDTQYFGPGTRLTVL.

This clone was seen once. The rearrangement uses TRBV27 and TRBJ2-3, with a tentative D call TRBD2 (6 bases). V was pared by 0 bases and J by 2 bases, with 12 bases between. Germline V lookup: CDR1 MNHEY, CDR2 SMNVEV (reference sequence). The CDR3 sequence is 16 residues long. The CDR3 region has the DNA TGTGCCAGCAGTTTATCGCTGGGACTTTACACAGATACGCAGTATTTT. Translated: CASSLSLGLYTDTQYF.

The J gene is TRBJ2-7, the V gene TRBV7-3, with 11 positions matching TRBD2. CDR3 size: 17 residues. Unmatched junction bases numbered 10, after V lost 3 bases and J lost 3 bases. The germline V gene encodes CDR1 SGHTA and CDR2 FQGTGA. The CDR3 DNA sequence: TGTGCCAGCAGCTTTGACAGACTAGCGGGAAAAAGCTACGAGCAGTACTTC. The encoded protein is CASSFDRLAGKSYEQYF.

To note about this clone: One junction end does not reproduce the germline sequence, and a read error may be involved. The J gene is TRBJ1-2, the V gene TRBV27; 9 nucleotides match TRBD1. This CDR3 is built from 13 residues. The V gene's germline CDR1 is MNHEY and CDR2 SMNVEV (reference sequence). For the CDR3, the DNA is TGTGCCAGCAGTTTATCGAGGACAGGGGCAACGATCTTC. Encoded protein: CASSLSRTGATIF.

The V call is TRBV15, the J call TRBJ2-1; TRBD1 aligns across 8 bases. The CDR3 has 14 residues. CDR1 is LNHNV, CDR2 YYDKDF, per germline (reference sequence). With 8 bases clipped from V and 8 bases from J, the junction kept 11 bases outside the gene matches. CDR3 protein: CATRTGHTPDEQFF. The CDR3, as DNA: TGTGCCACCCGGACAGGGCATACTCCGGATGAGCAGTTCTTC.

J is TRBJ2-1 and V is TRBV27; 9 bases line up with TRBD2. Trimming at V came to 5 bases and at J to 4 bases, leaving 3 bases not matched to a gene. This CDR3 region has 14 residues. From germline, CDR1 is MNHEY and CDR2 SMNVEV (reference sequence). CDR3 nucleotides: TGTGCCAGCAGTATAGCGGGAGCTTACAATGAGCAGTTCTTC. This sequence encodes CASSIAGAYNEQFF.

The chain links TRBV7-3 to TRBJ2-1, with 8 bases fitting TRBD2. Per germline, CDR1 SGHTA and CDR2 FQGTGA. V was pared by 3 bases and J by 9 bases, with 19 bases of the junction left unmatched. The CDR3 contains 18 residues. The CDR3 loop reads CASSFRGASGSGLTEQFF. CDR3 sequence (DNA): TGTGCCAGCAGCTTTCGGGGTGCGAGCGGGAGTGGATTAACTGAGCAGTTCTTC.

This clone has just a few counts. The chain combines TRBV19 with TRBJ1-5, with 7 bases matching TRBD1. This CDR3 has 12 amino acids. Trimming removed 9 bases from V and 5 bases from J; junction bases left unmatched: 4. The V gene's germline CDR1 is LNHDA and CDR2 SQIVND (reference sequence). CDR3 coding DNA: TGTGCCAGCAAACAGGGGCATCAGCCCCAGCATTTT. It is translated as CASKQGHQPQHF.

This chain links TRBV6-5 with TRBJ2-7; D is possibly TRBD2 (6 bases). Germline CDR1 is MNHEY and CDR2 is SVGAGI. V was trimmed by 5 bases and J by 3 bases, leaving 14 bases between them. The CDR3 has 14 amino acids. This chain's CDR3 is CASSLDYLHYEQYF. The CDR3 DNA follows: TGTGCCAGCAGTCTGGACTACCTCCACTACGAGCAGTACTTC.

This sequence joins TRBV11-2 and TRBJ2-7, with D possibly being TRBD2 (7 bases). Germline CDR1 and CDR2: SGHAT and FQNNGV. The length of the CDR3 is 14 residues. V was trimmed by 1 base and J by 3 bases, leaving 10 bases between them. The CDR3 DNA follows: TGTGCCAGCAGCTTAGTGGGAGGGGGCTACGAGCAGTACTTC. Translating gives CASSLVGGGYEQYF.

V gene TRBV5-1 combines with J gene TRBJ2-7, with D perhaps matching TRBD1 (6 bases). Per the germline V gene, CDR1 is SGHRS and CDR2 is YFSETQ. Trimming shortened V by 5 bases and J by 0 bases, and 15 bases separated the two germline ends. This CDR3 spans 15 amino acids. The CDR3 here is CASRMDSWPSYEQYF. CDR3 nucleotide sequence: TGCGCCAGCAGGATGGACAGCTGGCCCTCCTACGAGCAGTACTTC.

The rearrangement links TRBV19 to TRBJ1-1; TRBD1 matches 8 bases. Germline trimming cut 2 bases from V and 6 bases from J; bases unmatched to any gene: 8. Germline V gene lookup returns CDR1 LNHDA and CDR2 SQIVND (reference sequence). The CDR3 has 15 amino acids. The CDR3 bases are TGTGCCAGTAGTATATGGACAGGGAACGTCGCTGAAGCTTTCTTT. Translation gives CASSIWTGNVAEAFF.